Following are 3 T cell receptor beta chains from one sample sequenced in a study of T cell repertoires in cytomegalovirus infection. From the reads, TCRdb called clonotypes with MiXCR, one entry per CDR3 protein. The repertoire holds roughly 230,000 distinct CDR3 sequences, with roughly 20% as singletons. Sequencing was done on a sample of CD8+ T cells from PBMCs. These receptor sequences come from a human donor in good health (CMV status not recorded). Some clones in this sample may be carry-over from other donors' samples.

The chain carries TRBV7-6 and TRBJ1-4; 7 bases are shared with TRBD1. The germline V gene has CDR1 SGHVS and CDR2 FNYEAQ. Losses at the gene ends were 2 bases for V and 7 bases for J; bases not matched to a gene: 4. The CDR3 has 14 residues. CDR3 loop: CASSLLGGSEKLFF. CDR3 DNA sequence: TGTGCCAGCAGCTTACTAGGGGGCTCTGAAAAACTGTTTTTT.

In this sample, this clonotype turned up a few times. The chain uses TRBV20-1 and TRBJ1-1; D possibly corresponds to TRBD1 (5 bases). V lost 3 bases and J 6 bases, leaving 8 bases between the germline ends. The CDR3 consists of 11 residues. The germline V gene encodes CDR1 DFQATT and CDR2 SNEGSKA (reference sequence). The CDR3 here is CSASGAAEAFF. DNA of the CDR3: TGCAGTGCTAGCGGGGCCGCTGAAGCTTTCTTT.

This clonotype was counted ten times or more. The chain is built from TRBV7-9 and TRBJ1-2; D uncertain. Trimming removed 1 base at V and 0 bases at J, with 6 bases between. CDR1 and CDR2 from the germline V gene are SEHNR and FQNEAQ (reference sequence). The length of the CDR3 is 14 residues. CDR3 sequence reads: CASSLDDANYGYTF. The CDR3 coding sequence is TGTGCCAGCAGCTTAGACGATGCTAACTATGGCTACACCTTC.